These 8 T cell receptor beta chains were sequenced from one sample in a study of blood T cell repertoires in COVID-19. Only in-frame clones appear in the TCRdb table, and some are missing; sequencing was by immunoSEQ multiplex PCR. The table records just over 150,000 clones, around 91% of them present only once. The sample comprised peripheral blood. Source of these receptors: a woman aged 40 to 50 with acute or convalescent COVID-19.

The rearrangement links TRBV18 to TRBJ1-4, with 7 bases fitting TRBD1. Trimming took 3 bases from V and 0 from J; bases not matched to a gene: 4. The CDR3 is 16 amino acids. Germline CDR1 and CDR2: KGHSH and LQKENI. The CDR3 is CASSPGQAATNEKLFF. In nucleotides, the CDR3 is TGTGCCAGCTCACCTGGACAGGCAGCAACTAATGAAAAACTGTTTTTT.

The chain joins TRBV4-1 to TRBJ1-5; D remains unclear. The CDR3 length is 14 residues. CDR1 and CDR2 (germline): MGHRA, YSYEKL. Trimming stripped 3 bases from V and 0 bases from J, with 6 bases between. The CDR3 sequence is CASSQADSNQPQHF. The CDR3 nucleotides read TGCGCCAGCAGCCAGGCCGATAGCAATCAGCCCCAGCATTTT.

The sample holds one count of this clone. The chain is built from TRBV21-1 and TRBJ2-7; the DNA was not used to check the table's D call, TRBD1. TRBV21-1 constitutes a pseudogene. The CDR3 has 18 amino acids. CDR3 DNA: TGTGCCAGCAGCCAACAAACGGCCGGACAGAGGGGGACCTACGAGCAGTACTTC. It is translated as CASSQQTAGQRGTYEQYF.

V is TRBV6-2 or TRBV6-3 and J is TRBJ2-3; 8 bases map to TRBD2. The V and J ends lost 2 bases and 8 bases, in that order; junction bases with no gene match: 9. The germline CDR1 and CDR2 sequences are MNHEY and SVGEGT. The CDR3 covers 15 residues. CDR3 in amino acids: CASSYDAGGQVTQYF. The CDR3 DNA is TGTGCCAGCAGTTACGATGCGGGGGGCCAGGTTACGCAGTATTTT.

The chain links TRBV4-1 to TRBJ2-5, with 8 bases identical to TRBD2. CDR3 length: 16 amino acids. Trimming took 2 bases from V and 3 from J; bases not matched to a gene: 8. CDR1 and CDR2 from the germline V gene are MGHRA and YSYEKL. The CDR3 DNA reads as TGCGCCAGCAGCCAAAGTCTAGCGGGTTCTAAAGAGACCCAGTACTTC. Encoded protein: CASSQSLAGSKETQYF.

The chain recombines TRBV28 with TRBJ1-1, with 9 bases aligning to TRBD1. Germline CDR1 reads MDHEN; CDR2 reads SYDVKM. The trim removed 7 bases at V and 5 bases at J, leaving 11 bases unmatched. This CDR3 has 15 residues. DNA of the CDR3: TGTGCCAGCACCTCACAGGGGACAGGGTATACTGAAGCTTTCTTT. Translating gives CASTSQGTGYTEAFF. The full variable domain, in which reference TRBV28 and TRBJ1-1 provide the parts outside the CDR3, is DVKVTQSSRYLVKRTGEKVFLECVQDMDHENMFWYRQDPGLGLRLIYFSYDVKMKEKGDIPEGYSVSREKKERFSLILESASTNQTSMYLCASTSQGTGYTEAFFGQGTRLTVV.

This rearrangement joins TRBV6-5 to TRBJ2-7, with TRBD1 matching 7 bases. Germline CDR1 reads MNHEY; CDR2 reads SVGAGI. The CDR3 loop spans 13 amino acids. Losses at the gene ends were 6 bases for V and 2 bases for J; bases not matched to a gene: 4. The chain's CDR3 is CASRKQGPYEQYF. For the CDR3, the DNA is TGTGCCAGCAGAAAACAGGGGCCCTACGAGCAGTACTTC.

The gene calls are TRBV7-3 and TRBJ2-2, with D possibly matching TRBD1 (5 bases). The V gene lost 0 bases and the J gene lost 0 bases, with 23 bases spanning the gap. This CDR3 region has 21 residues. CDR1 SGHTA and CDR2 FQGTGA come from the germline V gene. CDR3 bases: TGTGCCAGCAGCTTAACGGGATGGGCAGGGTACTCTTCTGCGAACACCGGGGAGCTGTTTTTT. Its protein is CASSLTGWAGYSSANTGELFF. Full variable domain (missing parts from reference TRBV7-3 and TRBJ2-2): GAGVSQTPSNKVTEKGKYVELRCDPISGHTALYWYRQSLGQGPEFLIYFQGTGAADDSGLPNDRFFAVRPEGSVSTLKIQRTERGDSAVYLCASSLTGWAGYSSANTGELFFGEGSRLTVL.